The 30 T cell receptor beta chains in this list originate from one sample, sequenced in a study of T cells in Graves' hyperthyroidism and ophthalmopathy. RNA transcripts provided the source from which TCR beta CDR3 regions were amplified. An initial round of RT-PCR targeting the TCR CDR3 relied on the HTBI primer set. TCRdb re-derived calls from the multiplex PCR reads in MiXCR, one entry per CDR3 protein. The sample carries approximately 400,000 distinct CDR3 sequences, 13% recorded once. The sequencing sample was made of blood. The receptors stem from a man aged 25-45 years with Graves' hyperthyroidism that later progressed to Graves' ophthalmopathy.

This clonotype appeared many times. This chain joins TRBV28 and TRBJ2-5; maybe TRBD2 (6 bases). CDR1 is MDHEN and CDR2 is SYDVKM in the germline V gene. The V gene lost 7 bases and the J gene lost 5 bases, with 20 bases spanning the gap. This CDR3 spans 15 amino acids. The CDR3 DNA reads TGTGCCAGCACGAAAGGGAGTGGGGCGGGGGAGACCCAGTACTTC. This codes for CASTKGSGAGETQYF.

The sample holds many counts of this clonotype. The chain employs TRBV30 and TRBJ1-3, with D uncertain. This CDR3 has 13 residues. Germline V gene data show CDR1 as GTSNPN and CDR2 as SVGIG (reference sequence). V was pared by 6 bases and J by 4 bases, with 13 bases between. The CDR3 DNA follows: TGTGCCTGCCTCCCCAAGTCGGGAAACACCATATATTTT. Residues: CACLPKSGNTIYF.

The rearrangement uses TRBV9 and TRBJ1-3; TRBD1 aligns across 9 bases. V shed 4 bases, J shed 1 base, and the junction held 3 bases outside the gene matches. The CDR3 totals 15 residues. CDR1 SGDLS and CDR2 YYNGEE come from the germline V gene. CDR3 region: CASSPGTGSGNTIYF. CDR3 DNA sequence: TGTGCCAGCAGCCCAGGGACAGGGTCTGGAAACACCATATATTTT.

The sample holds many counts of this clonotype. The CDR3 DNA reads TGCGCCAGCAGCTTGGGAGACAGATCTACTGAAGCTTTCTTT. Amino acid sequence: CASSLGDRSTEAFF. The chain carries TRBV5-1 and TRBJ1-1; perhaps TRBD1 as D (5 bases). Germline CDR1 reads SGHRS; CDR2 reads YFSETQ. This CDR3 comprises 14 residues. Trimming pared 0 bases from V and 5 bases from J, leaving 11 bases between.

This clonotype was seen at least ten times. The chain joins TRBV11-2 to TRBJ1-3; 12 nucleotides agree with TRBD1. The length of the CDR3 is 18 residues. Per germline, CDR1 SGHAT and CDR2 FQNNGV. V trimming: 5 bases; J trimming: 4 bases; junction bases outside the gene matches: 12. Here the CDR3 reads CASSQPGQGALGGNTIYF. In DNA form, the CDR3 reads TGTGCCAGCAGCCAACCGGGACAGGGGGCGCTCGGAGGAAACACCATATATTTT.

This clonotype was seen many times. J is TRBJ1-1 and V is TRBV12-3 or TRBV12-4; D unclear. V lost 3 bases and J 4 bases, leaving 9 bases between the germline ends. CDR3 size: 13 residues. Here the CDR3 reads CASSFGQTTEAFF. The CDR3 DNA sequence: TGTGCCAGCAGTTTTGGCCAGACCACTGAAGCTTTCTTT.

The V and J genes are TRBV24-1 and TRBJ2-7, with TRBD1 identical over 9 bases. The CDR3 loop spans 13 amino acids. Trimming removed 5 bases from V and 2 bases from J; junction bases left unmatched: 0. The germline V gene has CDR1 KGHDR and CDR2 SFDVKD. CDR3 nucleotides: TGTGCCACCAGTGGGACAGGGGCCTACGAGCAGTACTTC. It specifies CATSGTGAYEQYF.

This clonotype has ten or more counts. The chain links TRBV2 to TRBJ2-5, with no clear D. The V and J ends lost 7 bases and 1 base respectively, with 13 bases between them. This CDR3 has 14 residues. The germline V gene has CDR1 SNHLY and CDR2 FYNNEI. CDR3 protein: CASIDVSIQETQYF. DNA for the CDR3: TGTGCCAGCATCGACGTGTCTATCCAAGAGACCCAGTACTTC. The full variable domain, completed using reference TRBV2 and TRBJ2-5, is EPEVTQTPSHQVTQMGQEVILRCVPISNHLYFYWYRQILGQKVEFLVSFYNNEISEKSEIFDDQFSVERPDGSNFTLKIRSTKLEDSAMYFCASIDVSIQETQYFGPGTRLLVL.

The V call is TRBV16, the J call TRBJ2-1, with D possibly matching TRBD1 (5 bases). There are 16 residues in the CDR3. Trimming removed 3 bases from V and 2 bases from J, with 14 bases in between. Germline CDR1 is KGHSY and CDR2 is FQNENV. The CDR3 DNA reads as TGTGCCAGCAGCCAGAGTCGGCAGGGTACCTACAATGAGCAGTTCTTC. This codes for CASSQSRQGTYNEQFF.

This clonotype showed up many times. The rearrangement joins TRBV7-9 to TRBJ2-7, with TRBD2 as a possible D gene (6 bases). Germline CDR1 is SEHNR and CDR2 is FQNEAQ (reference sequence). This CDR3 is built from 15 residues. V gave up 1 base and J gave up 3 bases, with 13 bases separating them. The CDR3 spells CASSLVDGGNYEQYF. The CDR3 coding sequence is TGTGCCAGCAGCTTAGTGGATGGGGGGAACTACGAGCAGTACTTC.

This chain's CDR3 is CASSWDSNSPLHF. CDR3 DNA sequence: TGTGCCAGTAGTTGGGACAGTAATTCACCCCTCCACTTT. V and J are TRBV19 and TRBJ1-6; 7 bases map to TRBD1. The CDR3 extends over 13 amino acids. V trimming: 5 bases; J trimming: 6 bases; junction bases outside the gene matches: 1. Germline CDR1 LNHDA, CDR2 SQIVND (reference sequence). Using reference TRBV19 and TRBJ1-6 for the parts outside the CDR3, the full variable domain is DGGITQSPKYLFRKEGQNVTLSCEQNLNHDAMYWYRQDPGQGLRLIYYSQIVNDFQKGDIAEGYSVSREKKESFPLTVTSAQKNPTAFYLCASSWDSNSPLHFGNGTRLTVT.

This clonotype was seen ten or more times. J is TRBJ2-3 and V is TRBV10-2, with TRBD2 matching 9 bases. CDR3 size: 13 residues. The germline gives CDR1 WSHSY, CDR2 SAAADI. Trimming at V came to 9 bases and at J to 1 base, leaving 2 bases not matched to a gene. The CDR3 nucleotides are TGCGCCAGTCGACTAGCGGGCACAGATACGCAGTATTTT. Translating it yields CASRLAGTDTQYF.

This clonotype has ten or more counts. The chain combines TRBV10-1 with TRBJ1-5; possible D gene TRBD1, 5 bases. Trimming cost V 2 bases and J 3 bases, with 8 bases left between them. CDR1 is WNHNN and CDR2 is SYGVQD in the germline V gene (reference sequence). The CDR3 loop spans 14 amino acids. The CDR3: CASSEGRVNQPQHF. The CDR3 DNA is TGCGCCAGCAGTGAGGGCAGGGTCAATCAGCCCCAGCATTTT.

This clonotype was counted only a few times. For the CDR3, the DNA is TGTGCCAGCTCACCACCGAGCGGGGAGCTGTTTTTT. As protein: CASSPPSGELFF. This sequence joins TRBV18 and TRBJ2-2, with D hard to call. Germline values: CDR1 KGHSH, CDR2 LQKENI. The CDR3 sequence is 12 residues long. V was shortened by 0 bases and J by 7 bases, with 3 bases between the two germline ends.

The V and J genes are TRBV6-2 or TRBV6-3 and TRBJ1-1; D is unresolved. The CDR3 sequence is 16 residues long. Germline-derived CDR1 and CDR2 are MNHEY and SVGEGT. The V and J ends lost 5 bases and 0 bases respectively, with 16 bases between them. The CDR3 DNA reads as TGTGCCAGCAGTCACCGACTGGCAGGCCTGAACACTGAAGCTTTCTTT. Its translation: CASSHRLAGLNTEAFF.

This clonotype was seen at least ten times. J is TRBJ2-2 and V is TRBV28; the match to TRBD2 covers 11 bases. The V and J ends lost 5 bases and 1 base, in that order; junction bases with no gene match: 9. The CDR3 contains 18 residues. Germline V CDR1 and CDR2: MDHEN, SYDVKM. The CDR3 nucleotides read TGTGCCAGCAGTCCTGGAACTAGCGGGGGTTTGAACACCGGGGAGCTGTTTTTT. Amino acid sequence: CASSPGTSGGLNTGELFF.

Turning to this clonotype: One junction end does not reproduce the germline sequence, and a read error may be involved. The V gene is TRBV6-5, the J gene TRBJ2-7; 8 bases align to TRBD1. This CDR3 region has 15 residues. CDR1 is MNHEY and CDR2 is SVGAGI in the germline V gene. The CDR3 DNA is TGTGCCAGCAGTTACTCGATTCAGGGGGCCAACGAGCGGTACTTC. As protein: CASSYSIQGANERYF.

This clonotype was found many times. Here the CDR3 reads CASRSGYETEAFF. The CDR3 DNA reads TGTGCCAGCAGGTCAGGGTATGAGACTGAAGCTTTCTTT. This chain joins TRBV2 and TRBJ1-1; weak D call: TRBD1 (5 bases). V was shortened by 6 bases and J by 5 bases, with 13 bases between the two germline ends. Germline V gene lookup returns CDR1 SNHLY and CDR2 FYNNEI. The CDR3 has 13 amino acids. Filled out from reference TRBV2 and TRBJ1-1, the complete variable domain reads EPEVTQTPSHQVTQMGQEVILRCVPISNHLYFYWYRQILGQKVEFLVSFYNNEISEKSEIFDDQFSVERPDGSNFTLKIRSTKLEDSAMYFCASRSGYETEAFFGQGTRLTVV.

This clonotype was seen only a few times. V is TRBV19 and J is TRBJ2-7; 9 bases map to TRBD1. Trimming took 8 bases from V and 3 from J; bases not matched to a gene: 5. This CDR3 is built from 13 residues. Germline CDR1 is LNHDA and CDR2 is SQIVND (reference sequence). CDR3 bases: TGTGCCAGTGGACAGGGGAAGCTCTACGAGCAGTACTTC. Protein: CASGQGKLYEQYF.

At least ten counts were recorded for this clonotype. V usage is TRBV10-2 and J usage is TRBJ2-7, with D possibly being TRBD1 (6 bases). The CDR3 sequence is 13 residues long. From germline, CDR1 is WSHSY and CDR2 SAAADI. Deletions cut 4 bases from V and 2 bases from J, with 9 bases between. The DNA of the CDR3 is TGCGCCAGCAGTGGGACAGCCCCCTACGAGCAGTACTTC. Translating it yields CASSGTAPYEQYF.

This clonotype was observed a few times. The V and J genes are TRBV3-1 and TRBJ2-7; no definite D call. There are 15 residues in the CDR3. Germline V gene sequence: CDR1 LGHDT, CDR2 YNNKEL (reference sequence). The V gene lost 0 bases and the J gene lost 0 bases, with 9 bases spanning the gap. The CDR3 spells CASSQDKGYSYEQYF. In DNA form, the CDR3 reads TGTGCCAGCAGCCAAGATAAAGGTTACTCCTACGAGCAGTACTTC.

This clonotype was seen repeatedly, ten times or more. The rearrangement joins TRBV7-2 to TRBJ2-7; TRBD2 aligns across 12 bases. Germline trimming cut 1 base from V and 7 bases from J; bases unmatched to any gene: 5. Germline CDR1 SGHTA, CDR2 FQGNSA. This CDR3 is 15 amino acids long. The CDR3 here is CASSLVLAGGREQYF. The DNA of the CDR3 is TGTGCCAGCAGCTTAGTCCTAGCGGGGGGGCGGGAGCAGTACTTC.

This chain uses TRBV7-9 with TRBJ1-2, with TRBD1 as a possible D gene (5 bases). Germline V CDR1 and CDR2: SEHNR, FQNEAQ (reference sequence). The CDR3 covers 14 residues. V lost 1 base, J lost 8 bases, and 14 bases lay in between. For the CDR3, the DNA is TGTGCCAGCAGCTTAGGGTCTCAGGGTGACGGCTACACCTTC. Protein sequence: CASSLGSQGDGYTF.

Many counts were recorded for this clonotype. The chain links TRBV6-5 to TRBJ1-2, with D tentatively TRBD1 (5 bases). The CDR3 loop spans 15 amino acids. V was trimmed by 2 bases and J by 2 bases, leaving 12 bases between them. Per germline, CDR1 MNHEY and CDR2 SVGAGI. CDR3 protein: CASSYVGGANYGYTF. CDR3 sequence (DNA): TGTGCCAGCAGTTACGTCGGGGGTGCGAACTATGGCTACACCTTC.

This clonotype has more than one count but fewer than ten. The chain recombines TRBV19 with TRBJ1-6; no clear D. The CDR3 extends over 14 amino acids. V lost 5 bases and J lost 10, with 15 bases in between. Germline loops: CDR1 LNHDA, CDR2 SQIVND (reference sequence). The DNA for the CDR3 is TGTGCCAGTAGTCCTCCGGCTTGGGGATCACCCCTCCACTTT. Protein sequence: CASSPPAWGSPLHF. Supplemented by reference TRBV19 and TRBJ1-6, the full variable domain reads DGGITQSPKYLFRKEGQNVTLSCEQNLNHDAMYWYRQDPGQGLRLIYYSQIVNDFQKGDIAEGYSVSREKKESFPLTVTSAQKNPTAFYLCASSPPAWGSPLHFGNGTRLTVT.

This clonotype has just a few counts. V is TRBV11-1 and J is TRBJ2-1; no clear D gene. CDR3 length: 17 amino acids. V lost 1 base, J lost 3 bases, and 16 bases lay in between. CDR1 and CDR2 (germline): SGHAT, FQDESV (reference sequence). The CDR3 loop reads CASSLVVGRILYNEQFF. In DNA form, the CDR3 reads TGTGCCAGCAGCTTAGTTGTCGGCAGGATCCTCTACAATGAGCAGTTCTTC.

Ten or more counts support this clonotype. The chain recombines TRBV28 with TRBJ1-2; TRBD1 agrees at 8 bases. V shed 5 bases and J 4 bases; nucleotides not matched to a gene: 15. CDR1 MDHEN and CDR2 SYDVKM come from the germline V gene. The length of the CDR3 is 17 residues. CDR3 amino acids: CASSTERQGASGYGYTF. As DNA, the CDR3 is TGTGCCAGCAGTACTGAGAGGCAGGGGGCCTCTGGCTATGGCTACACCTTC.

This chain joins TRBV5-1 and TRBJ2-1, with 7 nucleotides matching TRBD1. This CDR3 region has 15 residues. The V and J ends lost 4 bases and 0 bases, in that order; junction bases with no gene match: 4. Germline CDR1 is SGHRS and CDR2 is YFSETQ. The CDR3 region is CASSTDRDSYNEQFF. CDR3 coding DNA: TGCGCCAGCAGCACCGACAGGGACTCCTACAATGAGCAGTTCTTC.

This clonotype appeared many times. The chain couples TRBV6-1 to TRBJ1-6, with a weak D call TRBD1 (5 bases). Germline-derived CDR1 and CDR2 are MNHNS and SASEGT. The CDR3 has 15 residues. V dropped 5 bases and J dropped 5 bases, with 13 bases sitting between them. The CDR3 loop is CASSPVGGNNSPLHF. CDR3 in DNA: TGTGCCAGCAGTCCCGTTGGGGGAAATAATTCACCCCTCCACTTT.

This clonotype was counted only a few times. This chain connects TRBV7-9 to TRBJ2-5; a possible D gene is TRBD1 (7 bases). The CDR3 has 16 amino acids. Trimming cost V 2 bases and J 5 bases, with 18 bases left between them. In germline, CDR1 is SEHNR, CDR2 FQNEAQ (reference sequence). Here the CDR3 reads CASSLTNGPGGETQYF. The CDR3 DNA is TGTGCCAGCAGCTTAACGAACGGACCAGGGGGGGAGACCCAGTACTTC.